The 27 T cell receptor beta chains in this list originate from one sample, sequenced in a study of blood T cells in healthy people across ages. The second PCR ran about 6 to 11 cycles with a sample-barcoded 5' primer and J-beta primers. TCRdb passed the 5' RACE reads through MiXCR, listing each CDR3 protein once. The sample yields approximately 900,000 distinct CDR3 sequences, roughly 43% seen once. The sequenced sample consisted of blood. Receptors were obtained from a man aged 25 to 45 in good health.

This clonotype turned up a few times. CDR3 in amino acids: CASSVDGGPYNEQFF. CDR3 nucleotides: TGTGCCAGCAGCGTAGACGGGGGGCCCTACAATGAGCAGTTCTTC. V gene TRBV9 combines with J gene TRBJ2-1, with D tentatively TRBD2 (7 bases). Germline CDR1 SGDLS, CDR2 YYNGEE. The CDR3 contains 15 residues. With 0 bases removed from V and 2 bases from J, the gap between germline ends came to 9 bases.

As to this clonotype: This could be a read error, since a much larger clone is one nucleotide away. The chain employs TRBV12-3 or TRBV12-4 and TRBJ2-1, with TRBD2 identical over 8 bases. The CDR3 length is 15 residues. This CDR3 is CASGFQRGSKNEQFF. For the CDR3, the DNA is TGTGCCAGCGGTTTCCAGCGGGGGTCTAAGAATGAGCAGTTCTTC.

This clonotype was recorded a few times. V is TRBV20-1 and J is TRBJ1-2; TRBD1 aligns across 9 bases. V trimming: 6 bases; J trimming: 4 bases; junction bases outside the gene matches: 6. Per the germline V gene, CDR1 is DFQATT and CDR2 is SNEGSKA (reference sequence). CDR3 length equals 13 residues. The CDR3 loop reads CSAGSTGGYGYTF. The CDR3 DNA reads as TGCAGTGCCGGATCGACAGGGGGCTATGGCTACACCTTC.

There are a few counts of this clonotype. The rearrangement joins TRBV29-1 to TRBJ2-2; 10 bases are a match to TRBD2. Germline trimming cut 2 bases from V and 3 bases from J; bases unmatched to any gene: 9. CDR3 size: 17 residues. Germline V gene sequence: CDR1 SQVTM, CDR2 ANQGSEA. CDR3 protein: CSVEPPIAGGYTGELFF. For the CDR3, the DNA is TGCAGCGTTGAACCCCCGATAGCGGGGGGATACACCGGGGAGCTGTTTTTT.

This clonotype has only a few counts. V and J are TRBV29-1 and TRBJ2-3; a weak D match, TRBD2 (5 bases). V lost 0 bases to trimming and J lost 4 bases, with 14 bases between them. Germline CDR1 SQVTM, CDR2 ANQGSEA. This CDR3 region has 15 residues. Here the CDR3 DNA reads TGCAGCGTTGAAGACACAGTGTGGGAGTCAGATACGCAGTATTTT. The encoded protein is CSVEDTVWESDTQYF.

The chain carries TRBV29-1 and TRBJ1-1; D might be TRBD1 (6 bases). V dropped 7 bases and J dropped 0 bases, with 12 bases sitting between them. The CDR3 runs 13 residues. Germline values: CDR1 SQVTM, CDR2 ANQGSEA. For the CDR3, the DNA is TGCAGCGCAGGACAGCTCATGAACACTGAAGCTTTCTTT. As protein: CSAGQLMNTEAFF.

This chain joins TRBV20-1 and TRBJ2-5; TRBD1 might be the D (6 bases). There are 16 residues in the CDR3. V dropped 3 bases and J dropped 1 base, with 18 bases sitting between them. Germline assignment: CDR1 DFQATT and CDR2 SNEGSKA (reference sequence). As DNA, the CDR3 is TGCAGTGCTAGTGGCCCAGGGGCGGAGCTCCAAGAGACCCAGTACTTC. This translates into CSASGPGAELQETQYF.

The CDR3 nucleotides read TGCAGTGCTCCCCAAGGACCTCCCTCCTACAATGAGCAGTTCTTC. This encodes CSAPQGPPSYNEQFF. The chain carries TRBV20-1 and TRBJ2-1; D remains ambiguous. The CDR3 covers 15 residues. Deletions cut 5 bases from V and 0 bases from J, with 14 bases between. CDR1 and CDR2 from the germline V gene are DFQATT and SNEGSKA (reference sequence).

This chain uses TRBV3-1 with TRBJ1-2; D perhaps matches TRBD1 (6 bases). The germline CDR1 and CDR2 sequences are LGHDT and YNNKEL (reference sequence). The V gene lost 3 bases and the J gene lost 4 bases, with 9 bases spanning the gap. The CDR3 extends over 13 amino acids. CDR3 protein: CASSHPGAYGYTF. CDR3 nucleotide sequence: TGTGCCAGCAGCCACCCGGGGGCCTATGGCTACACCTTC.

This clonotype was seen at least ten times. The genes are TRBV4-1 and TRBJ2-7, with 13 positions matching TRBD2. The CDR3 is made up of 16 amino acids. The V segment lost 5 bases and the J segment 0 bases; nucleotides outside the gene matches: 4. Germline values: CDR1 MGHRA, CDR2 YSYEKL. The CDR3 spells CASSATSGGASYEQYF. CDR3 in DNA: TGCGCCAGCAGCGCAACTAGCGGGGGGGCCTCCTACGAGCAGTACTTC.

This clonotype showed up just a few times. The V call is TRBV5-1, the J call TRBJ2-1, with D perhaps TRBD1 (5 bases). This CDR3 is 18 amino acids long. Trimming removed 0 bases at V and 1 base at J, with 17 bases between. The germline gives CDR1 SGHRS, CDR2 YFSETQ. The CDR3 region is CASSLAPGPRASYNEQFF. In DNA, the CDR3 is TGCGCCAGCAGCTTGGCCCCAGGGCCCCGGGCGTCCTACAATGAGCAGTTCTTC.

The gene calls are TRBV4-1 and TRBJ2-7; D call uncertain. The CDR3 has 17 amino acids. Germline-derived CDR1 and CDR2 are MGHRA and YSYEKL. With 4 bases removed from V and 7 bases from J, the gap between germline ends came to 26 bases. As DNA, the CDR3 is TGCGCCAGCAGCCCGCTCGTGGTAGCAGGTACCTACAATGAGCAGTACTTC. Protein product: CASSPLVVAGTYNEQYF.

The chain is built from TRBV7-2 and TRBJ2-5; D ambiguous. This CDR3 is 13 amino acids long. CDR1 is SGHTA, CDR2 FQGNSA, per germline. V gave up 0 bases and J gave up 5 bases, with 7 bases separating them. CDR3 sequence: CASSLAPGETQYF. The CDR3 region has the DNA TGTGCCAGCAGCTTAGCGCCTGGGGAGACCCAGTACTTC.

This chain joins TRBV7-9 and TRBJ1-4; TRBD1 aligns across 10 bases. The J segment lost 6 bases and the V segment lost 8 bases, leaving 9 bases of the junction unmatched. CDR3 length: 15 residues. CDR1 and CDR2 from the germline V gene are SEHNR and FQNEAQ (reference sequence). The CDR3 loop reads CASVRGGQGDEKLFF. The CDR3 nucleotides are TGTGCCAGCGTCCGAGGAGGACAGGGGGATGAAAAACTGTTTTTT.

In regard to this clonotype: A much larger clonotype is one base distant, so this may be a read error. V usage is TRBV12-3 or TRBV12-4 and J usage is TRBJ2-5; no clear D gene. The CDR3 contains 13 residues. Here the CDR3 reads CASVRDPEEAQYF. CDR3 nucleotides: TGTGCCAGCGTAAGGGATCCTGAAGAGGCCCAGTACTTC.

The chain combines TRBV6-5 with TRBJ1-2; possible D gene TRBD1, 6 bases. This CDR3 comprises 17 residues. Germline CDR1 and CDR2: MNHEY and SVGAGI. Trimming took 0 bases from V and 1 from J, leaving 15 bases between them. CDR3 sequence reads: CASSYSLIRQDNYGYTF. The CDR3 nucleotides read TGTGCCAGCAGTTACTCCCTGATTCGACAGGATAACTATGGCTACACCTTC.

This chain connects TRBV12-3 or TRBV12-4 to TRBJ2-3, with 7 nucleotides matching TRBD2. V lost 5 bases, J lost 0 bases, and 8 bases stayed unmatched. This CDR3 is 16 amino acids long. CDR3: CASSQAGRLSTDTQYF. The CDR3 DNA is TGTGCCAGCAGTCAAGCGGGGAGACTAAGCACAGATACGCAGTATTTT.

CDR3 sequence: CASSSQTGIQYGYTF. In nucleotides, the CDR3 is TGTGCCAGCAGCTCGCAGACAGGGATTCAGTATGGCTACACCTTC. The chain joins TRBV7-2 to TRBJ1-2; 7 positions match TRBD1. The ends lost 4 bases at V and 5 bases at J; junction bases unmatched: 10. Germline CDR1 is SGHTA and CDR2 is FQGNSA. The CDR3 consists of 15 residues.

This sequence joins TRBV7-9 and TRBJ2-1; D not resolved. Germline CDR1 and CDR2: SEHNR and FQNEAQ (reference sequence). CDR3 size: 15 residues. Trimming removed 5 bases from V and 3 bases from J, with 14 bases in between. CDR3 nucleotides: TGTGCCAGCAGCGCTCAGACTCCGGGCTACAATGAGCAGTTCTTC. Translation: CASSAQTPGYNEQFF.

About this clonotype itself: Germline and junction disagree at one end, which may indicate a read error. The genes are TRBV20-1 and TRBJ2-3, with D possibly being TRBD2 (5 bases). The CDR3 covers 14 residues. Germline loops: CDR1 DFQATT, CDR2 SNEGSKA (reference sequence). The CDR3 loop is CSTRMIASTDTQYF. CDR3 nucleotides: TGCAGTACTAGGATGATCGCCAGCACAGATACGCAGTATTTT.

This rearrangement joins TRBV7-2 to TRBJ1-5; 7 bases map to TRBD1. V lost 5 bases, J lost 3 bases, and 7 bases stayed unmatched. CDR3 length: 15 amino acids. Germline CDR1 and CDR2: SGHTA and FQGNSA. The CDR3 loop reads CASSLDRDINQPQHF. The CDR3 DNA reads as TGTGCCAGCAGCCTTGACAGGGATATCAATCAGCCCCAGCATTTT. Based on the CDR3 plus reference TRBV7-2 and TRBJ1-5, the full variable domain is GAGVSQSPSNKVTEKGKDVELRCDPISGHTALYWYRQSLGQGLEFLIYFQGNSAPDKSGLPSDRFSAERTGGSVSTLTIQRTQQEDSAVYLCASSLDRDINQPQHFGDGTRLSIL.

This rearrangement joins TRBV4-1 to TRBJ1-2; D remains ambiguous. Germline V gene sequence: CDR1 MGHRA, CDR2 YSYEKL. Deletions cut 3 bases from V and 8 bases from J, with 13 bases between. This CDR3 has 13 amino acids. This chain's CDR3 is CASSQGRSSGYTF. The CDR3 DNA follows: TGCGCCAGCAGCCAGGGTCGGTCCTCAGGCTACACCTTC.

The chain combines TRBV4-2 with TRBJ2-7; D not certain. The length of the CDR3 is 16 residues. Germline values: CDR1 LGHNA, CDR2 YNFKEQ. V gave up 0 bases and J gave up 4 bases, with 16 bases separating them. The CDR3: CASSQDHGAPVYEQYF. The CDR3 DNA sequence: TGTGCCAGCAGCCAAGACCACGGCGCCCCGGTTTACGAGCAGTACTTC.

This clonotype was seen only a few times. A read error may produce the germline difference seen at one junction end. The chain carries TRBV7-7 and TRBJ2-7, with 7 bases aligning to TRBD1. Looked up from germline, CDR1 is SSHAT and CDR2 is FNYEAQ (reference sequence). The CDR3 is 14 residues long. CDR3: CASSSMDRPYEQYF. The CDR3, as DNA: TGTGCTAGCAGCTCCATGGACAGGCCTTACGAGCAGTACTTC.

This clonotype was picked up a small number of times. The J gene is TRBJ2-1, the V gene TRBV29-1, with unresolved D. Germline values: CDR1 SQVTM, CDR2 ANQGSEA. V lost 3 bases and J lost 8, with 17 bases in between. The CDR3 extends over 14 amino acids. In DNA, the CDR3 is TGCAGCGTTGATGCGACGTATACCGTCGATGAGCAGTTCTTC. This sequence encodes CSVDATYTVDEQFF.

This chain links TRBV2 with TRBJ2-3; D is uncertain. The CDR3 runs to 15 residues. Deletions cut 2 bases from V and 9 bases from J, with 18 bases between. Germline values: CDR1 SNHLY, CDR2 FYNNEI. The CDR3 sequence: CASSEFFGSSATQYF. Here the CDR3 DNA reads TGTGCCAGCAGTGAATTTTTCGGGTCATCGGCGACGCAGTATTTT.

The chain joins TRBV12-3 or TRBV12-4 to TRBJ1-2, with 7 bases that match TRBD1. The CDR3 has 13 residues. Trimming cost V 6 bases and J 8 bases; bases outside gene matches: 9. The CDR3 DNA sequence: TGTGCCAGCAGCTTGACAGGGACTCTCGGCTACACCTTC. Translated: CASSLTGTLGYTF.